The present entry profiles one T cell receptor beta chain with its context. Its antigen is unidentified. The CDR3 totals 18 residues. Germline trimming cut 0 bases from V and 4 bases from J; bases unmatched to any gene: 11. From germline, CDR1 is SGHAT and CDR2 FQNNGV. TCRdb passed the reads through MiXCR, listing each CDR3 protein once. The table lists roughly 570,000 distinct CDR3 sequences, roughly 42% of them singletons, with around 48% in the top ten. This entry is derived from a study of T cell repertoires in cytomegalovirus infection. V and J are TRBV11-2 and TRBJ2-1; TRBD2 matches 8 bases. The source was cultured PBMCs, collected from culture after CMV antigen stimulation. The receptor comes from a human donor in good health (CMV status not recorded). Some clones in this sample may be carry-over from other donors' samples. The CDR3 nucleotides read TGTGCCAGCAGCTTAGATTGGATGGTAGCGGGGACTTACAATGAGCAGTTCTTC. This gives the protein CASSLDWMVAGTYNEQFF.